Listed below are T cell receptor beta chains from one sample, sequenced in a study of metastatic and nonmetastatic thyroid tumors. TCRdb reanalyzed the PCR reads via MiXCR. This sample carries about 47,000 clones, around 23% of them seen once, and the ten largest clones take roughly 3.2%. The sample taken for sequencing was blood. These TCRs come from a male donor with papillary thyroid cancer or a benign thyroid nodule (not recorded which). Some clones in this sample may be carry-over from other donors' samples. Both conserved end residues are part of each CDR3. A D gene is named only where the DNA matches it firmly. Clone sizes are given selectively: once, few, many, or a class where the clone is expanded.

J gene: TRBJ2-2
clone size: many
D gene: TRBD2
V gene: TRBV20-1
CDR3 DNA: TGCAGTGCTGCCGGGACTACGAACACCGGGGAGCTGTTTTTT
CDR3 protein: CSAAGTTNTGELFF

J gene: TRBJ2-7
clone size: many
D gene: NA
V gene: TRBV5-1
CDR3 DNA: TGCGCCAGCAGCTTCGGTTCCTACGAGCAGTACTTC
CDR3 protein: CASSFGSYEQYF

J gene: TRBJ2-3
clone size: NA
D gene: TRBD2
V gene: TRBV7-2
CDR3 DNA: TGCGCCAGCAGCTTAGCGGGTCGGGGCACGGATACGCAGTATTTT
CDR3 protein: CASSLAGRGTDTQYF

J gene: TRBJ2-1
clone size: few
D gene: NA
V gene: TRBV15
CDR3 DNA: TGTGCCACCAGCAGAGGGGTTTACAATGAGCAGTTCTTC
CDR3 protein: CATSRGVYNEQFF

J gene: TRBJ1-1
clone size: NA
D gene: NA
V gene: TRBV20-1
CDR3 DNA: TGCAGTGCTAGGGGACGAACTGAAGCTTTCTTT
CDR3 protein: CSARGRTEAFF

J gene: TRBJ1-5
clone size: medium-sized
D gene: NA
V gene: TRBV4-3
CDR3 DNA: TGCGCCAGCAGCCAAGATGGATTACAGGGATCCCCTAGCAATCAGCCCCAGCATTTT
CDR3 protein: CASSQDGLQGSPSNQPQHF

J gene: TRBJ2-7
clone size: NA
D gene: NA
V gene: TRBV28
CDR3 DNA: TGTGCCAGCAGTTTATTAGCTGGGTCCTACGAGCAGTACTTC
CDR3 protein: CASSLLAGSYEQYF

J gene: TRBJ1-3
clone size: few
D gene: NA
V gene: TRBV2
CDR3 DNA: TGTGCCAGCAGTGAATCTGAGGACACCATATATTTT
CDR3 protein: CASSESEDTIYF

J gene: TRBJ1-2
clone size: NA
D gene: NA
V gene: TRBV2
CDR3 DNA: TGTGCCAGCAGTGCAATGCAGGCAAACTATGGCTACACCTTC
CDR3 protein: CASSAMQANYGYTF

J gene: TRBJ2-7
clone size: many
D gene: NA
V gene: TRBV19
CDR3 DNA: TGTGCCAGTAGTATAACGGGGTTATCCTACGAGCAGTACTTC
CDR3 protein: CASSITGLSYEQYF

J gene: TRBJ2-6
clone size: NA
D gene: TRBD1
V gene: TRBV30
CDR3 DNA: TGTGCCTTCCAGGGGGCCGGTGGGGCCAACGTCCTGACTTTC
CDR3 protein: CAFQGAGGANVLTF

J gene: TRBJ1-1
clone size: NA
D gene: NA
V gene: TRBV20-1
CDR3 DNA: TGCAGTGCTAGGGAACGGCTAGTGAATACTGAAGTTTTCTTT
CDR3 protein: CSARERLVNTEVFF

J gene: TRBJ2-2
clone size: many
D gene: NA
V gene: TRBV6-1
CDR3 DNA: TGTGCCATAGCGGAGAACACCGGGGAGCTGTTTTTT
CDR3 protein: CAIAENTGELFF

J gene: TRBJ2-1
clone size: once
D gene: TRBD2
V gene: TRBV11-1
CDR3 DNA: TGTGCCAGCAGCTTTGGGACTAGCGGTAGGACCTCCTACAATGAGCAGTTCTTC
CDR3 protein: CASSFGTSGRTSYNEQFF

J gene: TRBJ2-6
clone size: NA
D gene: NA
V gene: TRBV11-2
CDR3 DNA: TGTGCCAGCAATCGACTAAAGGTTGGGGCCAACGTCCTGACTTTT
CDR3 protein: CASNRLKVGANVLTF

J gene: TRBJ2-7
clone size: NA
D gene: NA
V gene: TRBV11-2
CDR3 DNA: TGTGCCAGCAGCACACGAGGTGGGGTCGGCCAATCCTACGAGCAGTACTTC
CDR3 protein: CASSTRGGVGQSYEQYF

J gene: TRBJ2-1
clone size: NA
D gene: NA
V gene: TRBV5-1
CDR3 DNA: TGCGCCAGCAGCTGTACACCGGGGGCCTCTGTGGCTGAGCAGTTCTTC
CDR3 protein: CASSCTPGASVAEQFF

J gene: TRBJ1-2
clone size: NA
D gene: NA
V gene: TRBV29-1
CDR3 DNA: TGCAGCGTTCGCCAGTGGGCTAGCTATGGCTACACCTTC
CDR3 protein: CSVRQWASYGYTF

J gene: TRBJ1-2
clone size: many
D gene: NA
V gene: TRBV14
CDR3 DNA: TGTGCCAGCAGCCAAGGAAGGGCATACAACTATGGCTACACCTTC
CDR3 protein: CASSQGRAYNYGYTF

J gene: TRBJ2-7
clone size: NA
D gene: TRBD2
V gene: TRBV3-1
CDR3 DNA: TGTGCCAGCAGCCAAGGTCCTCTAGCGGGTGGTTTTCACGAGCAGTACTTC
CDR3 protein: CASSQGPLAGGFHEQYF

J gene: TRBJ2-5
clone size: many
D gene: NA
V gene: TRBV15
CDR3 DNA: TGTGCCACCAGCAGAGATTCTTTCGGACAAGAGACCCAGTACTTC
CDR3 protein: CATSRDSFGQETQYF

J gene: TRBJ2-2
clone size: many
D gene: NA
V gene: TRBV28
CDR3 DNA: TGTGCCAGCAGCCCCGGTGGGGCGTACACCGGGGAGCTGTTTTTT
CDR3 protein: CASSPGGAYTGELFF

J gene: TRBJ2-4
clone size: many
D gene: TRBD1
V gene: TRBV6-1
CDR3 DNA: TGTGCCAGCAGTACCTTAGACAGGGGGTTAGCCAAAAACATTCAGTACTTC
CDR3 protein: CASSTLDRGLAKNIQYF

J gene: TRBJ1-1
clone size: NA
D gene: TRBD1
V gene: TRBV30
CDR3 DNA: TGTGCCTGGAGTGTAACAGGGGGCACTGAAGCTTTCTTT
CDR3 protein: CAWSVTGGTEAFF

J gene: TRBJ1-3
clone size: NA
D gene: NA
V gene: TRBV28
CDR3 DNA: TGTGCCAGCAGTTCCTTTGACTCTGGAAACACCATATATTTT
CDR3 protein: CASSSFDSGNTIYF

J gene: TRBJ1-1
clone size: once
D gene: NA
V gene: TRBV11-2
CDR3 DNA: TGTGCCAGCAGCTTAGATGCCCTGAGGAACACTGAAGCTTTCTTT
CDR3 protein: CASSLDALRNTEAFF

J gene: TRBJ1-5
clone size: NA
D gene: NA
V gene: TRBV2
CDR3 DNA: TGTGCCAGCAGGGGTGGAGGAAACAATCAGCCCCAGCATTTT
CDR3 protein: CASRGGGNNQPQHF

J gene: TRBJ2-3
clone size: many
D gene: NA
V gene: TRBV6-4
CDR3 DNA: TGTGCCAGCAGTGACTCGACGGGCACAGATACGCAGTATTTT
CDR3 protein: CASSDSTGTDTQYF

J gene: TRBJ2-3
clone size: many
D gene: TRBD2
V gene: TRBV29-1
CDR3 DNA: TGCAGCGTTGGACTAGCGGGAAGGACAGATACGCAGTATTTT
CDR3 protein: CSVGLAGRTDTQYF

J gene: TRBJ1-1
clone size: NA
D gene: TRBD1
V gene: TRBV5-1
CDR3 DNA: TGCGCCAGCGCGAAACAGGGGAAGCACACTGAAGCTTTCTTT
CDR3 protein: CASAKQGKHTEAFF

J gene: TRBJ1-6
clone size: medium-sized
D gene: NA
V gene: TRBV4-2
CDR3 DNA: TGTGCCAGCAGCCTGTCCCCTGGGCCTGCCTATAATTCACCCCTCCACTTT
CDR3 protein: CASSLSPGPAYNSPLHF

J gene: TRBJ1-1
clone size: few
D gene: TRBD1
V gene: TRBV28
CDR3 DNA: TGTGCCAGCACCCTACAGGGGGAGGATACTGAAGCTTTCTTT
CDR3 protein: CASTLQGEDTEAFF

J gene: TRBJ1-1
clone size: many
D gene: NA
V gene: TRBV20-1
CDR3 DNA: TGCAGTGCTAGAGCTTTGGGTGGGGGAAGACCTGAAGCTTTCTTT
CDR3 protein: CSARALGGGRPEAFF

J gene: TRBJ2-6
clone size: NA
D gene: NA
V gene: TRBV2
CDR3 DNA: TGTGCCAGCAGGGGACAGGCCAACGTCCTGACTTTC
CDR3 protein: CASRGQANVLTF

J gene: TRBJ2-3
clone size: few
D gene: TRBD1
V gene: TRBV28
CDR3 DNA: TGTGCCAGCAGGTCAACAGGGGACACAGATACGCAGTATTTT
CDR3 protein: CASRSTGDTDTQYF

J gene: TRBJ2-1
clone size: many
D gene: TRBD2
V gene: TRBV4-1
CDR3 DNA: TGCGCCAGCAGCCAAGTACTAGCGAGATCCTACAATGAGCAGTTCTTC
CDR3 protein: CASSQVLARSYNEQFF

J gene: TRBJ2-1
clone size: NA
D gene: NA
V gene: TRBV5-1
CDR3 DNA: TGCGCCAGCAGCGAAGGGGGGACCTACAATGAGCAGTTCTTC
CDR3 protein: CASSEGGTYNEQFF

J gene: TRBJ2-7
clone size: NA
D gene: NA
V gene: TRBV6-1
CDR3 DNA: TGTGCCAGCAAGCCCGGGAGATCCTACGAGCAGTACTTC
CDR3 protein: CASKPGRSYEQYF

J gene: TRBJ2-3
clone size: many
D gene: NA
V gene: TRBV2
CDR3 DNA: TGTGCCAGCAGCAGCCCGGGTGGTCGCACAGATACGCAGTATTTT
CDR3 protein: CASSSPGGRTDTQYF

J gene: TRBJ2-7
clone size: NA
D gene: NA
V gene: TRBV6-6
CDR3 DNA: TGTGCCAGCAGTTACGGGACAATGTACGAGCAGTACTTC
CDR3 protein: CASSYGTMYEQYF

J gene: TRBJ1-2
clone size: many
D gene: NA
V gene: TRBV29-1
CDR3 DNA: TGCAGCGTTCCCGAACATGGGAACTATGGCTACACCTTC
CDR3 protein: CSVPEHGNYGYTF

J gene: TRBJ2-1
clone size: NA
D gene: NA
V gene: TRBV11-1
CDR3 DNA: TGTGCCAGCAGCTTAGCGGCGGGGCTCTACAATGAGCAGTTCTTC
CDR3 protein: CASSLAAGLYNEQFF

J gene: TRBJ2-3
clone size: many
D gene: NA
V gene: TRBV5-1
CDR3 DNA: TGCGCCAGCAGCTTACGGATGGCCGGACTGGAATTCACAGATACGCAGTATTTT
CDR3 protein: CASSLRMAGLEFTDTQYF

J gene: TRBJ2-5
clone size: NA
D gene: NA
V gene: TRBV5-5
CDR3 DNA: TGTGCCAGCAGCTTGTTGTGGGCAGAAGAGACCCAGTACTTC
CDR3 protein: CASSLLWAEETQYF

J gene: TRBJ2-7
clone size: few
D gene: NA
V gene: TRBV6-1
CDR3 DNA: TGTGCCAGCCTTAATCCGGGGCTAAAAGACTACGAGCAGTACTTC
CDR3 protein: CASLNPGLKDYEQYF

J gene: TRBJ2-3
clone size: many
D gene: TRBD2
V gene: TRBV18
CDR3 DNA: TGTGCCAGCTCACCACTACCAGCGGGAGGGCCTGGAGATACGCAGTATTTT
CDR3 protein: CASSPLPAGGPGDTQYF

J gene: TRBJ2-6
clone size: many
D gene: TRBD1
V gene: TRBV9
CDR3 DNA: TGTGCCAGCAGCCCGACAGGGCCCGGGGCCAACGTCCTGACTTTC
CDR3 protein: CASSPTGPGANVLTF

J gene: TRBJ2-5
clone size: many
D gene: NA
V gene: TRBV14
CDR3 DNA: TGTGCCAGCAGCCAACAGGCTGCGGGGACCCAGTACTTC
CDR3 protein: CASSQQAAGTQYF

J gene: TRBJ1-1
clone size: many
D gene: NA
V gene: TRBV5-1
CDR3 DNA: TGCGCCAGCAGCTCGGACAGTATGAACACTGAAGCTTTCTTT
CDR3 protein: CASSSDSMNTEAFF

J gene: TRBJ2-2
clone size: many
D gene: NA
V gene: TRBV7-7
CDR3 DNA: TGTGCCAGCAGCGCTCTCCCCAGGGCCGGGGAGCTGTTTTTT
CDR3 protein: CASSALPRAGELFF

J gene: TRBJ2-7
clone size: many
D gene: NA
V gene: TRBV15
CDR3 DNA: TGTGCCACCAGCAGAGTTTTGCAGGGTTACGAGCAGTACTTC
CDR3 protein: CATSRVLQGYEQYF

J gene: TRBJ1-1
clone size: few
D gene: NA
V gene: TRBV19
CDR3 DNA: TGTGCCAGTAGCTTTACACCGAACACTGAAGCTTTCTTT
CDR3 protein: CASSFTPNTEAFF

J gene: TRBJ2-1
clone size: NA
D gene: TRBD2
V gene: TRBV20-1
CDR3 DNA: TGCAGTGCTAGGAGGCGGGGGGACAATGAGCAGTTCTTC
CDR3 protein: CSARRRGDNEQFF

J gene: TRBJ2-1
clone size: many
D gene: TRBD2
V gene: TRBV9
CDR3 DNA: TGTGCCAGCAGCTCAGGGAGCGGGAGGGGAGAGCAGTTCTTC
CDR3 protein: CASSSGSGRGEQFF

J gene: TRBJ1-1
clone size: many
D gene: NA
V gene: TRBV5-6
CDR3 DNA: TGTGCCAGCAGCCGCGGGGGGCACGAAGCTTTCTTT
CDR3 protein: CASSRGGHEAFF

J gene: TRBJ1-2
clone size: NA
D gene: NA
V gene: TRBV11-2
CDR3 DNA: TGTGCCAGCAGCTCGGGGGACGGCTACACCTTC
CDR3 protein: CASSSGDGYTF

J gene: TRBJ2-2
clone size: many
D gene: TRBD2
V gene: TRBV13
CDR3 DNA: TGTGCCAGCAGCTTAGGCTATTATAGGACTAGCAAGAACACCGGGGAGCTGTTTTTT
CDR3 protein: CASSLGYYRTSKNTGELFF